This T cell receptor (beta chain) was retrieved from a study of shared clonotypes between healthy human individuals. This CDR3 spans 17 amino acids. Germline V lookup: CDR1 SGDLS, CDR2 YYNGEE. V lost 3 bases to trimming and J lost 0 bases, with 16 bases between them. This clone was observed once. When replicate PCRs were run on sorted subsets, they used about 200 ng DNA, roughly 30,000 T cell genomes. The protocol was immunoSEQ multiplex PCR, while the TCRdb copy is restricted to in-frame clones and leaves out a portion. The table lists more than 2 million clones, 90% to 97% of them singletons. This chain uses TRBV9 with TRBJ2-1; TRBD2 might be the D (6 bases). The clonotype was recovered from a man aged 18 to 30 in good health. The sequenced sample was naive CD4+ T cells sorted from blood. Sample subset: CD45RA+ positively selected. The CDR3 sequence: CASSGGIGSGSYNEQFF. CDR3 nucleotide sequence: TGTGCCAGCAGCGGCGGCATCGGGAGTGGCTCCTACAATGAGCAGTTCTTC.